The T cell receptor beta chain under discussion was sequenced for a study of OX40 agonist ivuxolimab in advanced cancers. TCRdb's table, derived via immunoSEQ multiplex PCR, lists solely in-frame clones and lacks some. The table has approximately 60,000 clones, more than 85% seen once. This clone has just a few counts. This CDR3 comprises 12 residues. The V gene lost 9 bases and the J gene lost 7 bases, with 12 bases spanning the gap. Germline lookup yields CDR1 MNHNS and CDR2 SASEGT. This clonotype originated in an adult with an advanced solid tumor such as melanoma, head and neck, liver or kidney cancer. The rearrangement uses TRBV6-1 and TRBJ2-2, with D unresolved. Sequenced here: CD4+ or CD8+ T cells sorted from blood, sampled in a trial of the OX40 agonist ivuxolimab. In DNA form, the CDR3 reads TGTGCCAGTGGGATATTCAGCGGGGAGCTGTTTTTT. Translation gives CASGIFSGELFF.